These T cell receptor beta chains were read from a single sample in a study of blood T cells in healthy people across ages. TCRdb redid the calling of the 5' RACE reads with MiXCR, one entry per CDR3 protein. The sample has 1,500,000 or so distinct CDR3 sequences, 35% to 45% seen once. Sequenced material: blood. The receptors come from a woman aged 18-29 years in good health. Each CDR3 is given with its conserved first and last residue. A D gene is named only where the DNA matches it firmly. The size of a clone is reported for some rows only, either as once, few or many, or as a class for expanded clones.

>15|.|TRBJ1-1|.|TRBV4-1
CASSLSPQVNTEAFF
TGCGCCAGCAGCCTGAGTCCACAGGTGAACACTGAAGCTTTCTTT
>11|.|TRBJ1-2|.|TRBV29-1
CSVERGPGYTF
TGCAGCGTTGAACGAGGGCCTGGCTACACCTTC
>12|.|TRBJ2-7|.|TRBV12-3/TRBV12-4
CASSFRNNEQYF
TGTGCCAGCAGTTTTAGAAACAATGAGCAGTACTTC
>19|.|TRBJ2-1|.|TRBV12-5
CASGLGPYGFWGTTYEQFF
TGTGCTAGTGGTTTGGGCCCTTATGGGTTCTGGGGGACAACCTACGAGCAGTTCTTC
>16|.|TRBJ2-3|few|TRBV4-2
CASSQGFARVTDTQYF
TGTGCCAGCAGCCAAGGGTTCGCTAGAGTTACAGATACGCAGTATTTT
>14|.|TRBJ2-3|few|TRBV6-6
CASRGPGGADTQYF
TGTGCCAGCAGGGGGCCAGGGGGGGCAGATACGCAGTATTTT
>16|.|TRBJ2-7|.|TRBV28
CASSSGAQRGSYEQYF
TGTGCCAGCAGTTCAGGGGCACAGCGGGGCTCCTACGAGCAGTACTTC
>15|TRBD2|TRBJ2-2|few|TRBV6-2/TRBV6-3
CASSTTSDYTGELFF
TGTGCCAGCAGTACCACTAGCGACTACACCGGGGAGCTGTTTTTT
>13|TRBD1|TRBJ1-1|.|TRBV12-3/TRBV12-4
CASSWTGFTEAFF
TGTGCCAGCAGTTGGACAGGGTTCACTGAAGCTTTCTTT
>14|.|TRBJ1-4|.|TRBV5-5
CASGLTGMIEKLFF
TGTGCCAGCGGTTTGACGGGCATGATTGAAAAACTGTTTTTT
>12|.|TRBJ2-3|few|TRBV7-9
CASTYSTDTQYF
TGTGCCAGCACCTATAGCACAGATACGCAGTATTTT
>14|.|TRBJ1-2|.|TRBV7-8
CASSSAGASYGYTF
TGTGCCAGCAGCTCCGCAGGGGCAAGTTATGGCTACACCTTC
>15|TRBD2|TRBJ2-3|.|TRBV7-2
CASSFTRDGRDTQYF
TGTGCCAGCAGCTTTACTCGGGACGGGAGGGATACGCAGTATTTT
>15|TRBD2|TRBJ2-3|.|TRBV20-1
CGGSAGEVGTDTQYF
TGCGGTGGATCAGCGGGGGAAGTAGGCACAGATACGCAGTATTTT
>15|.|TRBJ1-6|.|TRBV5-1
CASSLKSLPNSPLHF
TGCGCCAGCAGCTTGAAGTCCCTCCCAAATTCACCCCTCCACTTT
>17|.|TRBJ2-1|.|TRBV25-1
CASSEGWGGPSYNEQFF
TGTGCCAGCAGTGAAGGTTGGGGGGGCCCCTCCTACAATGAGCAGTTCTTC
>16|.|TRBJ2-7|.|TRBV10-3
CAISESLAGAYNEQYF
TGTGCCATCAGTGAGTCGCTGGCAGGGGCGTACAATGAGCAGTACTTC
>18|TRBD1|TRBJ2-3|few|TRBV12-3/TRBV12-4
CASSFRNRGRIYTDTQYF
TGTGCCAGCAGTTTTCGGAACAGGGGGCGAATTTATACAGATACGCAGTATTTT
>16|TRBD1|TRBJ2-3|.|TRBV5-1
CASSLDRPSSTDTQYF
TGCGCCAGCAGCCTGGACAGGCCTTCTAGCACAGATACGCAGTATTTT
>13|.|TRBJ1-5|.|TRBV12-3/TRBV12-4
CASSPESGQPQHF
TGTGCCAGCAGCCCCGAGTCTGGTCAGCCCCAGCATTTT